This T cell receptor (beta chain) was retrieved from a study of blood T cell repertoires in COVID-19. Study-wide context: There were acute and convalescent COVID-19 samples, and they came from the United States, Italy and Spain.

Using immunoSEQ multiplex PCR, the repertoire was profiled, and TCRdb retains in-frame clones only, with some absent. The table records over 150,000 clones, around 80% of them present only once. Researchers sorted participants into cohorts using their self-reported clinical history. In germline, CDR1 is LNHDA, CDR2 SQIVND (reference sequence). Trimming removed 5 bases from V and 2 bases from J, with 16 bases in between. The CDR3 is 16 amino acids. The chain uses TRBV19 and TRBJ1-3; D uncertain. The sequence was obtained from a man aged 50-59 years who had recovered from COVID-19. Sequencing was performed on PBMCs or T cells enriched from blood (not recorded which). CDR3 DNA: TGTGCCAGTAGTCCCACCATTCTATATACTGGAAACACCATATATTTT. Amino acid sequence: CASSPTILYTGNTIYF. Full variable domain (remainder filled in from reference TRBV19 and TRBJ1-3): DGGITQSPKYLFRKEGQNVTLSCEQNLNHDAMYWYRQDPGQGLRLIYYSQIVNDFQKGDIAEGYSVSREKKESFPLTVTSAQKNPTAFYLCASSPTILYTGNTIYFGEGSWLTVV.